This T cell receptor beta chain was found in a study of T cell responses to AZD1222 COVID-19 vaccine. Study in general: Second doses that came at about 4 or about 12 weeks were put together. Study-wide results and caveats: There were repertoire samples only from the period after the peak T cell response. Close to half of all spike-specific TCRs reportedly target regions of the variants that are unmutated.

Worth noting for this clone: Its target is not known.

The repertoire was sequenced with immunoSEQ multiplex PCR; TCRdb's copy has only in-frame clones and lacks some. This sample has 150,000 or so clones, with 85% to 95% found just once. Germline loops: CDR1 MNHEY, CDR2 SVGEGT. V was pared by 6 bases and J by 10 bases, with 5 bases of the junction left unmatched. The CDR3 spans 12 residues. This rearrangement joins TRBV6-2 or TRBV6-3 to TRBJ1-1; 10 nucleotides agree with TRBD1. The sample in question was peripheral blood, obtained on day 0 of AZD1222 vaccination. This sequence was found in an adult in good health. This CDR3 is CASSLDRGRAFF. The DNA for the CDR3 is TGTGCCAGCAGCTTAGACAGGGGGCGAGCTTTCTTT.